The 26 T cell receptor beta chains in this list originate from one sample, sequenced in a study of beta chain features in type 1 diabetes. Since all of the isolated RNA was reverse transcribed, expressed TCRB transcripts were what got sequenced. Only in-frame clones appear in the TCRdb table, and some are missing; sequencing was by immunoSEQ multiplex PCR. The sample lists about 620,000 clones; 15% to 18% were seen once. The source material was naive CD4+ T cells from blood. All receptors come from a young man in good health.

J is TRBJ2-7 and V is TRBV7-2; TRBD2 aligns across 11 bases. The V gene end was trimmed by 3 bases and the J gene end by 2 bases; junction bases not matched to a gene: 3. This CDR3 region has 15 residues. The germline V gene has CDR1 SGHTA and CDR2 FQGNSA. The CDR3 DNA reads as TGTGCCAGCAGCTTCACTAGCGGGGGACCCTACGAGCAGTACTTC. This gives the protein CASSFTSGGPYEQYF.

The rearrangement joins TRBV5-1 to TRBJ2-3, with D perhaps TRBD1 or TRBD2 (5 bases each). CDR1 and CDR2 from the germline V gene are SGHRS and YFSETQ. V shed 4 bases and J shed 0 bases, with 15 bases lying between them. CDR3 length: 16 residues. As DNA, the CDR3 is TGCGCCAGCAGCGCATCCGGGACGGCTAGCACAGATACGCAGTATTTT. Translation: CASSASGTASTDTQYF.

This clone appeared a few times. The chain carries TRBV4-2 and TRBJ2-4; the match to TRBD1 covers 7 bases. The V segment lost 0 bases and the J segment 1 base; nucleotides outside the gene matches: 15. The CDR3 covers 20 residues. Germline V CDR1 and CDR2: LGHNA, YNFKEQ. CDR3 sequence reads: CASSQEKGDRVFLAKNIQYF. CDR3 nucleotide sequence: TGTGCCAGCAGCCAAGAAAAGGGGGACAGAGTTTTCCTCGCCAAAAACATTCAGTACTTC.

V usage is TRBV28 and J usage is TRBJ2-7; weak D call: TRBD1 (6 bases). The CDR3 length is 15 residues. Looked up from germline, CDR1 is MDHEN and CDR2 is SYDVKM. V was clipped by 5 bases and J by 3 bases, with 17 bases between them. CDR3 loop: CASSPRTVVGYEQYF. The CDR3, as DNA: TGTGCCAGCAGTCCCAGGACAGTCGTTGGCTACGAGCAGTACTTC.

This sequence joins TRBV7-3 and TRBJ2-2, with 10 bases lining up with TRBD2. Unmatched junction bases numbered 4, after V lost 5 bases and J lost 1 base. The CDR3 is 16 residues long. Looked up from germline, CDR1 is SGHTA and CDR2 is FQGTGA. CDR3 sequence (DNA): TGTGCCAGCAGCCGGACTAGCGGAAAGAACACCGGGGAGCTGTTTTTT. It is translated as CASSRTSGKNTGELFF.

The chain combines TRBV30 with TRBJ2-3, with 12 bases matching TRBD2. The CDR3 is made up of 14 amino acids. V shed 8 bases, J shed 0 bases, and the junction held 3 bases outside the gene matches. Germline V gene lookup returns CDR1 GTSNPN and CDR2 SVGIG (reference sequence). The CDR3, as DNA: TGTGCCAGAGGGACTAGCGGGAGCACAGATACGCAGTATTTT. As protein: CARGTSGSTDTQYF.

CDR3 in amino acids: CASSLRTQNTEAFF. CDR3 bases: TGTGCCAGCAGCCTCCGGACCCAGAACACTGAAGCTTTCTTT. The chain links TRBV11-1 to TRBJ1-1; D remains ambiguous. The CDR3 is 14 amino acids. The germline V gene has CDR1 SGHAT and CDR2 FQDESV (reference sequence). The V end was cut by 5 bases, the J end by 1 base, with 11 bases between.

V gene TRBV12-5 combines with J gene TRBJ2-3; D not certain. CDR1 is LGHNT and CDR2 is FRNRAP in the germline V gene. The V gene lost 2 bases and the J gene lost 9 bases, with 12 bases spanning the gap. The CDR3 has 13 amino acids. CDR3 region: CASGLNDGSTQYF. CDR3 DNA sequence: TGTGCTAGTGGTTTGAACGACGGAAGCACGCAGTATTTT.

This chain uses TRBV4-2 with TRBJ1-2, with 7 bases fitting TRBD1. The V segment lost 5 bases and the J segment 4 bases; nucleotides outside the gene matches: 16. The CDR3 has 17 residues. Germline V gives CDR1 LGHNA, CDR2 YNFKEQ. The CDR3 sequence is CASSSYGTAYPPYGYTF. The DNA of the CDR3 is TGTGCCAGCAGCTCGTATGGGACAGCGTATCCCCCCTATGGCTACACCTTC.

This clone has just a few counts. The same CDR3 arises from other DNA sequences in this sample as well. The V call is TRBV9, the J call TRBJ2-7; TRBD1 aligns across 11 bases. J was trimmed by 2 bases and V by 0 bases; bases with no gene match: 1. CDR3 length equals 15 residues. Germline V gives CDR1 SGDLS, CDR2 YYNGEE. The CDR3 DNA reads TGTGCCAGCAGCGTAGAGGGACAGGGGGCCTACGAGCAGTACTTC. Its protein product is CASSVEGQGAYEQYF.

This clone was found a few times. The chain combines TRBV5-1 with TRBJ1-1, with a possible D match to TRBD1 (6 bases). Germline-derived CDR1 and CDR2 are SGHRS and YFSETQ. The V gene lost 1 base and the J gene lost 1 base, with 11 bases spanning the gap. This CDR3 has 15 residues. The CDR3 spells CASSLWAGANTEAFF. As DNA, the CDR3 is TGCGCCAGCAGCTTGTGGGCAGGGGCGAACACTGAAGCTTTCTTT. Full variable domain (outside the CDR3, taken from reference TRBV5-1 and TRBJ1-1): KAGVTQTPRYLIKTRGQQVTLSCSPISGHRSVSWYQQTPGQGLQFLFEYFSETQRNKGNFPGRFSGRQFSNSRSEMNVSTLELGDSALYLCASSLWAGANTEAFFGQGTRLTVV.

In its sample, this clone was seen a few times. DNA of the CDR3: TGTGCCAGCAGCCCAAGGGACAGGGACTACAATGAGCAGTTCTTC. It yields the protein CASSPRDRDYNEQFF. The gene calls are TRBV6-1 and TRBJ2-1, with TRBD1 identical over 9 bases. Germline values: CDR1 MNHNS, CDR2 SASEGT. Trimming cost V 6 bases and J 3 bases; bases outside gene matches: 6. The CDR3 is 15 amino acids.

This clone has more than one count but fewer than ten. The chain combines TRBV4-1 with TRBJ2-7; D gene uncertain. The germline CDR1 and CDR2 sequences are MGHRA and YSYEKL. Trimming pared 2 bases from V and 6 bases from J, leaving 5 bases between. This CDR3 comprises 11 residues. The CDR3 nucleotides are TGCGCCAGCAGCCAAACTGGCGAGCAGTACTTC. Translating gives CASSQTGEQYF.

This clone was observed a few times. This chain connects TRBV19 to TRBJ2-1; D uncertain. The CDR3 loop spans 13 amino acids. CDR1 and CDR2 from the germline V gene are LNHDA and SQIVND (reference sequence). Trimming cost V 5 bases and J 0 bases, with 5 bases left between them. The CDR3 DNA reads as TGTGCCAGTAGTTTGGGCTCCTACAATGAGCAGTTCTTC. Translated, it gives CASSLGSYNEQFF.

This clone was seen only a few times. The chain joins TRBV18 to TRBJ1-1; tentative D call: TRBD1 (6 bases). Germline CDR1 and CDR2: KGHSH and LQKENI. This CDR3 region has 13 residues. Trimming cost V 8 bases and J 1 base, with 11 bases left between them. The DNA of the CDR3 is TGTGCCAGCGCCGGACAGAAGAACACTGAAGCTTTCTTT. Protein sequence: CASAGQKNTEAFF.

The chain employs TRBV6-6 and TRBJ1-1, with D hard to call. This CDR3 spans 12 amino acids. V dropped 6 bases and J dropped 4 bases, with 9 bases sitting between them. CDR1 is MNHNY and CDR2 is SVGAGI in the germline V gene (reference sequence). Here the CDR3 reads CASRGAPTEAFF. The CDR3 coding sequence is TGTGCCAGCAGGGGCGCACCCACTGAAGCTTTCTTT.

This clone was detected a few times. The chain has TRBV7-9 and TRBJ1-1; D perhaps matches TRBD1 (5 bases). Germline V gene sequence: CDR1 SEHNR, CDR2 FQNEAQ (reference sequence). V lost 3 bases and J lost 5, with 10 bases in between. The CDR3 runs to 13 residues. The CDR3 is CASSFRDSTEAFF. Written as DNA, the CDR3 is TGTGCCAGCAGCTTCAGGGATTCTACTGAAGCTTTCTTT.

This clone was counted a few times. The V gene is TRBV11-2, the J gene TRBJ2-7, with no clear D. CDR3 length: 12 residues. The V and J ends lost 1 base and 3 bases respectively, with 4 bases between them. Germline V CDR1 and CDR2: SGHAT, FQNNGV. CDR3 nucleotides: TGTGCCAGCAGCTTAGGTCACTACGAGCAGTACTTC. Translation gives CASSLGHYEQYF. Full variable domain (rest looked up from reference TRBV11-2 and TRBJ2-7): EAGVAQSPRYKIIEKRQSVAFWCNPISGHATLYWYQQILGQGPKLLIQFQNNGVVDDSQLPKDRFSAERLKGVDSTLKIQPAKLEDSAVYLCASSLGHYEQYFGPGTRLTVT.

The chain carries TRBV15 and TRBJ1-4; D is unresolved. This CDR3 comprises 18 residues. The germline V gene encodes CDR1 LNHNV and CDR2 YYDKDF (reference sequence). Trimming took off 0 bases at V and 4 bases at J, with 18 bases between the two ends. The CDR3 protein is CATSRDSFSRLNNEKLFF. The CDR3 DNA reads TGTGCCACCAGCAGAGATTCTTTTTCCAGGCTAAATAATGAAAAACTGTTTTTT.

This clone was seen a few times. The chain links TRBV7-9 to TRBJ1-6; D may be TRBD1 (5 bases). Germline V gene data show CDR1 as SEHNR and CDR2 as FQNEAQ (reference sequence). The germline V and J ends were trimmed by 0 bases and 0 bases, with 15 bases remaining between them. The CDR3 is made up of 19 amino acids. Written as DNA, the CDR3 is TGTGCCAGCAGCTTAGCGTGGGGCAGAGAGAGCTCCTATAATTCACCCCTCCACTTT. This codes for CASSLAWGRESSYNSPLHF.

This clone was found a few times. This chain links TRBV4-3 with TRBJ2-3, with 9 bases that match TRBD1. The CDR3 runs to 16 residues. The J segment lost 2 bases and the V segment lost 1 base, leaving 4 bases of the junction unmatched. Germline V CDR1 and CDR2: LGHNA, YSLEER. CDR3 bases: TGCGCCAGCAGCCAAGCTACAGGGGGCAACACAGATACGCAGTATTTT. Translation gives CASSQATGGNTDTQYF.

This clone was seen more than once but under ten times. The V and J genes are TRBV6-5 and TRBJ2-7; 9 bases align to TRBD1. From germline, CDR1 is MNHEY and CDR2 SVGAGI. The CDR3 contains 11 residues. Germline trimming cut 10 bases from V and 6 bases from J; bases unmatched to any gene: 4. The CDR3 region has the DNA TGTGCCACCCACAGGGGGCTCGAGCAGTACTTC. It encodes CATHRGLEQYF.

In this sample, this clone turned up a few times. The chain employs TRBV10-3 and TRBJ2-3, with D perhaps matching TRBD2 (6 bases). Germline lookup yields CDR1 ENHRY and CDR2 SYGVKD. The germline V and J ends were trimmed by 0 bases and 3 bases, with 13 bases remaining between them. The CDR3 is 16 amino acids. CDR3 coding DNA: TGTGCCATCAGTGAGTCCGGACTATCCCTGACAGATACGCAGTATTTT. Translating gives CAISESGLSLTDTQYF.

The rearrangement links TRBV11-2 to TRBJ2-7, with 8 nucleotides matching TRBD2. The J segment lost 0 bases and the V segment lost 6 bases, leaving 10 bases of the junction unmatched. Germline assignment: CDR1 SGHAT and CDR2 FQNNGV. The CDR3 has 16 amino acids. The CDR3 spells CASRSLAGWRSYEQYF. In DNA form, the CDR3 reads TGTGCCAGCAGGTCGTTAGCGGGATGGCGCTCCTACGAGCAGTACTTC. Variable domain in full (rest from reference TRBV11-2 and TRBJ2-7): EAGVAQSPRYKIIEKRQSVAFWCNPISGHATLYWYQQILGQGPKLLIQFQNNGVVDDSQLPKDRFSAERLKGVDSTLKIQPAKLEDSAVYLCASRSLAGWRSYEQYFGPGTRLTVT.

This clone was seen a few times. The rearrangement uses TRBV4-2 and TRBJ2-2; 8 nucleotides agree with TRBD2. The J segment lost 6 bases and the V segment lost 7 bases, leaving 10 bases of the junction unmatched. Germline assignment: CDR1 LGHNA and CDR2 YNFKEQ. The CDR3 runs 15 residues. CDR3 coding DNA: TGTGCCAGCACCCGAGCGGGAGTAGGTGCCGGGGAGCTGTTTTTT. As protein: CASTRAGVGAGELFF.

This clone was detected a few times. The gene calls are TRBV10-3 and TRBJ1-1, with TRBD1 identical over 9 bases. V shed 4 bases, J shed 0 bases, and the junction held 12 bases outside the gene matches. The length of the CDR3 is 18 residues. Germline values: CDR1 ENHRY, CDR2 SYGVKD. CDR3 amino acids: CAISGPLRDREMNTEAFF. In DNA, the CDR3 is TGTGCCATCAGTGGACCGCTCCGGGACAGGGAGATGAACACTGAAGCTTTCTTT.